The 16 T cell receptor beta chains reported below all come from one sample, sequenced in a study of T cells after yellow fever vaccination. TCRdb analysed the 5' RACE reads with MiXCR anew, one entry per CDR3 protein. The data hold some 200,000 distinct CDR3 sequences, with 11% observed a single time. This sample comprised CD8+ T cells sorted from PBMCs, obtained 15 days after the yellow fever booster vaccination. Receptors originate from a man younger than 35 who received the YFV17D yellow fever vaccine.

This clonotype was picked up a small number of times. The genes are TRBV5-1 and TRBJ2-3; D may be TRBD2 (5 bases). The germline V and J ends were trimmed by 4 bases and 6 bases, with 18 bases remaining between them. The CDR3 spans 15 residues. The germline gives CDR1 SGHRS, CDR2 YFSETQ. CDR3 nucleotides: TGCGCCAGCAGCGAGGAATCCGGGGAGCTGGATACGCAGTATTTT. Protein sequence: CASSEESGELDTQYF.

Comment on this clonotype: A much larger clone differs from this one at a single base, so this may be a read error. This chain joins TRBV11-3 and TRBJ2-2; D remains ambiguous. The length of the CDR3 is 12 residues. The germline V and J ends were trimmed by 4 bases and 5 bases, with 5 bases remaining between them. CDR1 and CDR2 (germline): SGHNT, YENEEA. CDR3 amino acids: CASSSWTGELFF. In DNA, the CDR3 is TGTGCCAGCAGCTCTTGGACCGGGGAGCTGTTTTTT. Supplemented by reference TRBV11-3 and TRBJ2-2, the full variable domain reads EAGVVQSPRYKIIEKKQPVAFWCNPISGHNTLYWYLQNLGQGPELLIRYENEEAVDDSQLPKDRFSAERLKGVDSTLKIQPAELGDSAVYLCASSSWTGELFFGEGSRLTVL.

The rearrangement joins TRBV5-4 to TRBJ2-5, with 8 positions matching TRBD2. Per the germline V gene, CDR1 is SGHNT and CDR2 is YYREEE (reference sequence). The CDR3 is 15 residues long. V lost 4 bases to trimming and J lost 2 bases; unmatched junction nucleotides: 7. Written as DNA, the CDR3 is TGTGCCAGCAGCCACCTAGCGGGCCTGCAAGAGACCCAGTACTTC. Translation gives CASSHLAGLQETQYF.

J is TRBJ2-7 and V is TRBV6-1; D might be TRBD2 (5 bases). This CDR3 spans 15 amino acids. CDR1 is MNHNS and CDR2 is SASEGT in the germline V gene. V lost 4 bases, J lost 0 bases, and 13 bases lay in between. CDR3 coding DNA: TGTGCCAGCAGTGTCGGAATGAGGGTCTCCTACGAGCAGTACGTC. This translates into CASSVGMRVSYEQYV.

This clonotype was observed many times. The chain joins TRBV4-1 to TRBJ2-7; D is unclear. The length of the CDR3 is 15 residues. Germline-derived CDR1 and CDR2 are MGHRA and YSYEKL. The germline V and J ends were trimmed by 1 base and 2 bases, with 12 bases remaining between them. The DNA of the CDR3 is TGCGCCAGCAGCCAAGCGCCGGAATCGACCTACGAGCAGTACGTC. It translates to CASSQAPESTYEQYV.

This clonotype was counted only a few times. V is TRBV7-9 and J is TRBJ2-3; a weak D match, TRBD2 (6 bases). This CDR3 region has 16 residues. The germline gives CDR1 SEHNR, CDR2 FQNEAQ (reference sequence). The germline V and J ends were trimmed by 4 bases and 0 bases, with 14 bases remaining between them. CDR3 sequence (DNA): TGTGCCAGCAGCTCCACCTCGCGGGGAAGCACAGATACGCAGTATTTT. This sequence encodes CASSSTSRGSTDTQYF.

V usage is TRBV5-4 and J usage is TRBJ2-3; D is possibly TRBD1 (5 bases). The CDR3 is 15 residues long. CDR1 is SGHNT and CDR2 is YYREEE in the germline V gene (reference sequence). Between the trimmed V and J ends, which lost 3 bases and 4 bases, there was a span of 15 bases. The CDR3 spells CASSSVGPSADTQYF. The CDR3 DNA reads TGTGCCAGCAGCTCAGTGGGGCCAAGTGCAGATACGCAGTATTTT. Full variable domain (missing parts from reference TRBV5-4 and TRBJ2-3): ETGVTQSPTHLIKTRGQQVTLRCSSQSGHNTVSWYQQALGQGPQFIFQYYREEENGRGNFPPRFSGLQFPNYSSELNVNALELDDSALYLCASSSVGPSADTQYFGPGTRLTVL.

The rearrangement joins TRBV3-1 to TRBJ2-2; D may be TRBD1 (5 bases). The CDR3 sequence is 15 residues long. CDR1 and CDR2 from the germline V gene are LGHDT and YNNKEL (reference sequence). The V and J ends lost 0 bases and 6 bases respectively, with 11 bases between them. CDR3 sequence (DNA): TGTGCCAGCAGCCAAGAACCAGGGTTAGCCGGGGAGCTGTTTTTT. Encoded protein: CASSQEPGLAGELFF.

This clonotype occurred many times. The rearrangement joins TRBV6-4 to TRBJ2-1; 13 bases agree with TRBD2. V trimming: 5 bases; J trimming: 7 bases; junction bases outside the gene matches: 5. CDR1 and CDR2 from the germline V gene are MRHNA and SNTAGT. CDR3 length equals 15 residues. The CDR3 DNA reads TGTGCCAGCAGTTACGGGACTAGCGGGATGAATGAGCAGTTCTTC. Protein: CASSYGTSGMNEQFF.

Only a few counts were recorded for this clonotype. The chain is built from TRBV29-1 and TRBJ2-7; the D is unclear. V dropped 1 base and J dropped 5 bases, with 9 bases sitting between them. Germline CDR1 is SQVTM and CDR2 is ANQGSEA. The CDR3 runs 12 residues. CDR3 region: CSVEGNYHEQYF. DNA of the CDR3: TGCAGCGTTGAAGGGAACTATCACGAGCAGTACTTC.

The rearrangement uses TRBV5-5 and TRBJ1-6, with TRBD1 matching over 10 bases. J was trimmed by 11 bases and V by 2 bases; bases with no gene match: 4. CDR1 and CDR2 (germline): SGHKS, YYEKEE (reference sequence). The CDR3 has 14 amino acids. In nucleotides, the CDR3 is TGTGCCAGCAGCTTCGGGACAGGGGTAACACCCCTCCACTTT. Translation: CASSFGTGVTPLHF.

The V call is TRBV27, the J call TRBJ1-2; tentative D call: TRBD1 (5 bases). In germline, CDR1 is MNHEY, CDR2 SMNVEV (reference sequence). The V and J ends lost 2 bases and 2 bases respectively, with 9 bases between them. The CDR3 runs to 14 residues. The CDR3 DNA sequence: TGTGCCAGCAGTTTAACAGGAATCAACTATGGCTACACCTTC. Amino acids: CASSLTGINYGYTF.

CDR3 residues: CASSLTSGLLSYNEQFF. Written as DNA, the CDR3 is TGCGCCAGCAGCTTGACTAGCGGGCTTCTCTCCTACAATGAGCAGTTCTTC. The chain uses TRBV5-1 and TRBJ2-1, with 9 bases aligning to TRBD2. CDR3 length: 17 amino acids. The trim removed 1 base at V and 0 bases at J, leaving 5 bases unmatched. From germline, CDR1 is SGHRS and CDR2 YFSETQ. Using reference TRBV5-1 and TRBJ2-1 for the parts outside the CDR3, the full variable domain is KAGVTQTPRYLIKTRGQQVTLSCSPISGHRSVSWYQQTPGQGLQFLFEYFSETQRNKGNFPGRFSGRQFSNSRSEMNVSTLELGDSALYLCASSLTSGLLSYNEQFFGPGTRLTVL.

The chain is built from TRBV4-2 and TRBJ2-2, with 8 bases aligning to TRBD2. The trim removed 1 base at V and 4 bases at J, leaving 11 bases unmatched. The germline V gene has CDR1 LGHNA and CDR2 YNFKEQ. The CDR3 sequence is 18 residues long. CDR3 in amino acids: CASSQVWTGGPGTGELFF. As DNA, the CDR3 is TGTGCCAGCAGCCAAGTTTGGACGGGGGGGCCTGGCACCGGGGAGCTGTTTTTT.

J is TRBJ2-6 and V is TRBV6-2 or TRBV6-3, with no clear D. Looked up from germline, CDR1 is MNHEY and CDR2 is SVGEGT. V was pared by 4 bases and J by 5 bases, with 3 bases between. The CDR3 spans 12 residues. The CDR3 here is CASSWRANVLTF. For the CDR3, the DNA is TGTGCCAGCAGTTGGAGGGCCAACGTCCTGACTTTC.

Only a few counts were recorded for this clonotype. The rearrangement links TRBV7-6 to TRBJ2-3; no clear D gene. V was shortened by 2 bases and J by 5 bases, with 14 bases between the two germline ends. The CDR3 consists of 15 residues. CDR1 is SGHVS, CDR2 FNYEAQ, per germline. The CDR3 nucleotides are TGTGCCAGCAGCTTAACTGGGGATTTCGGAGATACGCAGTATTTT. It yields the protein CASSLTGDFGDTQYF.